The 20 T cell receptor beta chains listed next were all sequenced from one sample in a study of blood T cell repertoires in COVID-19. Clones were read by immunoSEQ multiplex PCR, and TCRdb kept only the in-frame ones, dropping some. The repertoire includes approximately 130,000 clones, roughly 69% of them detected once, and about 2.2% sits in the top ten. Sequencing was performed on peripheral blood. These receptors were collected from a woman between 65 and 79 years old with acute or convalescent COVID-19.

The J gene is TRBJ2-5, the V gene TRBV7-2, with 8 bases aligning to TRBD1. After removal of 5 bases from V and 5 bases from J, the junction contained 7 bases not matched to a gene. The germline CDR1 and CDR2 sequences are SGHTA and FQGNSA. CDR3 length: 14 amino acids. CDR3 protein: CASSGGTGLETQYF. The CDR3 DNA reads TGTGCCAGCAGCGGGGGGACAGGCCTGGAGACCCAGTACTTC. The full variable domain, in which reference TRBV7-2 and TRBJ2-5 provide the parts outside the CDR3, is GAGVSQSPSNKVTEKGKDVELRCDPISGHTALYWYRQSLGQGLEFLIYFQGNSAPDKSGLPSDRFSAERTGGSVSTLTIQRTQQEDSAVYLCASSGGTGLETQYFGPGTRLLVL.

This clone was detected ten times or more. The rearrangement joins TRBV9 to TRBJ2-2; 9 bases fit TRBD1. The CDR3 is 16 residues long. Trimming at V came to 0 bases and at J to 5 bases, leaving 5 bases not matched to a gene. Looked up from germline, CDR1 is SGDLS and CDR2 is YYNGEE. CDR3: CASSVAGQGPTGELFF. CDR3 DNA sequence: TGTGCCAGCAGCGTAGCCGGACAGGGGCCAACCGGGGAGCTGTTTTTT.

CDR3 DNA sequence: TGCAGCGTTGGGACAATCGGGTCTGGAAACACCATATATTTT. Protein product: CSVGTIGSGNTIYF. The chain employs TRBV29-1 and TRBJ1-3; weak D call: TRBD1 (5 bases). The CDR3 is made up of 14 amino acids. The V gene's germline CDR1 is SQVTM and CDR2 ANQGSEA. The V gene lost 4 bases and the J gene lost 1 base, with 11 bases spanning the gap.

This clone was detected once. The chain carries TRBV20-1 and TRBJ2-3, with D unresolved. CDR1 and CDR2 from the germline V gene are DFQATT and SNEGSKA (reference sequence). The V gene lost 6 bases and the J gene lost 4 bases, with 8 bases spanning the gap. CDR3 length equals 11 residues. CDR3 nucleotides: TGCAGTGCCCTAAGCGCAGATACGCAGTATTTT. Its protein is CSALSADTQYF.

Remarks on this clone: With a much larger clone just one base away, this may be a read error. The rearrangement uses TRBV7-2 and TRBJ2-7; D not certain. The CDR3 contains 11 residues. The germline CDR1 and CDR2 sequences are SGHTA and FQGNSA. V lost 4 bases to trimming and J lost 2 bases, with 3 bases between them. CDR3 in amino acids: CASSSAYEQYF. CDR3 in DNA: TGTGCCAGCAGCTCAGCCTACGAGCAGTACTTC.

The chain combines TRBV9 with TRBJ2-2; D remains unclear. CDR3 length: 16 residues. The V gene's germline CDR1 is SGDLS and CDR2 YYNGEE. V was pared by 0 bases and J by 4 bases, with 13 bases between. The CDR3 DNA reads TGTGCCAGCAGCGTAGGAGGCGCACCGGGCACCGGGGAGCTGTTTTTT. This encodes CASSVGGAPGTGELFF.

This clone was recorded only once. The chain employs TRBV27 and TRBJ2-1; possibly TRBD2 for D (6 bases). CDR1 MNHEY and CDR2 SMNVEV come from the germline V gene (reference sequence). There are 14 residues in the CDR3. Trimming pared 0 bases from V and 3 bases from J, leaving 6 bases between. The CDR3 sequence: CASSLSGLYNEQFF. The CDR3 DNA reads as TGTGCCAGCAGTTTATCGGGACTCTACAATGAGCAGTTCTTC.

The V and J genes are TRBV7-2 and TRBJ2-5, with 9 bases identical to TRBD2. Germline CDR1 is SGHTA and CDR2 is FQGNSA. CDR3 length: 15 residues. V lost 5 bases and J lost 4; bases outside the gene matches: 8. The CDR3 nucleotides are TGTGCCAGCAGCCGTCCGCTAGCGGGACGAGAGACCCAGTACTTC. Encoded protein: CASSRPLAGRETQYF.

The chain joins TRBV7-9 to TRBJ2-1, with TRBD2 matching over 9 bases. This CDR3 spans 17 amino acids. Unmatched junction bases numbered 15, after V lost 5 bases and J lost 7 bases. From germline, CDR1 is SEHNR and CDR2 FQNEAQ (reference sequence). CDR3 in amino acids: CASSPELLASGKNEQFF. The CDR3 DNA follows: TGTGCCAGCAGCCCTGAGTTATTGGCTAGCGGGAAGAATGAGCAGTTCTTC.

The rearrangement uses TRBV6-5 and TRBJ1-5; D is uncertain. This CDR3 has 14 amino acids. Germline loops: CDR1 MNHEY, CDR2 SVGAGI. Trimming took 8 bases from V and 5 from J, leaving 16 bases between them. CDR3 DNA sequence: TGTGCCAGCGTAACGATGGGTCGGGATCAGCCCCAGCATTTT. Its translation: CASVTMGRDQPQHF.

In its sample, this clone was seen many times. The gene calls are TRBV25-1 and TRBJ1-5; D gene uncertain. The V and J ends lost 8 bases and 3 bases respectively, with 17 bases between them. Germline V lookup: CDR1 MGHDK, CDR2 SYGVNS. This CDR3 comprises 15 residues. CDR3 sequence (DNA): TGTGCCAGCCAGCAGAGGGAGGGCCACAATCAGCCCCAGCATTTT. Residues: CASQQREGHNQPQHF. Using reference TRBV25-1 and TRBJ1-5 for the parts outside the CDR3, the full variable domain is EADIYQTPRYLVIGTGKKITLECSQTMGHDKMYWYQQDPGMELHLIHYSYGVNSTEKGDLSSESTVSRIRTEHFPLTLESARPSHTSQYLCASQQREGHNQPQHFGDGTRLSIL.

This clone was seen only a few times. The same CDR3 also results from other DNA sequences found in this sample. The V call is TRBV11-2, the J call TRBJ1-1; a weak D match, TRBD1 (6 bases). The length of the CDR3 is 12 residues. Trimming stripped 2 bases from V and 11 bases from J, with 12 bases between. Germline V gene lookup returns CDR1 SGHAT and CDR2 FQNNGV. The CDR3 reads CASSLQGLEAFF. As DNA, the CDR3 is TGTGCCAGCAGCTTACAGGGGCTTGAGGCTTTCTTT.

This chain connects TRBV20-1 to TRBJ2-7, with TRBD1 identical over 7 bases. The V gene's germline CDR1 is DFQATT and CDR2 SNEGSKA (reference sequence). Unmatched junction bases numbered 3, after V lost 3 bases and J lost 4 bases. CDR3 length: 12 residues. The CDR3: CSASRQGYEQYF. CDR3 nucleotide sequence: TGCAGTGCTAGTAGACAGGGATACGAGCAGTACTTC.

The V call is TRBV11-2, the J call TRBJ2-7, with unresolved D. The CDR3 loop spans 15 amino acids. Germline CDR1 reads SGHAT; CDR2 reads FQNNGV. The V end lost 0 bases, the J end lost 2 bases, and 11 bases lay between the germline ends. CDR3 residues: CASSLELGTAYEQYF. CDR3 nucleotide sequence: TGTGCCAGCAGCTTAGAACTGGGCACAGCCTACGAGCAGTACTTC.

V gene TRBV2 combines with J gene TRBJ2-1; D gene ambiguous. This CDR3 contains 11 residues. The germline gives CDR1 SNHLY, CDR2 FYNNEI. Trimming pared 6 bases from V and 9 bases from J, leaving 9 bases between. CDR3 in amino acids: CASSRSSEQFF. The DNA of the CDR3 is TGTGCCAGCAGCCGGAGTAGTGAGCAGTTCTTC.

The V call is TRBV7-2, the J call TRBJ2-7, with TRBD2 matching 10 bases. Trimming cost V 0 bases and J 7 bases; bases outside gene matches: 3. The CDR3 runs 14 residues. Germline V gene lookup returns CDR1 SGHTA and CDR2 FQGNSA. CDR3: CASSLAAGGREQYF. CDR3 bases: TGTGCCAGCAGCTTAGCAGCGGGGGGGCGGGAGCAGTACTTC. The full variable domain, completed using reference TRBV7-2 and TRBJ2-7, is GAGVSQSPSNKVTEKGKDVELRCDPISGHTALYWYRQSLGQGLEFLIYFQGNSAPDKSGLPSDRFSAERTGGSVSTLTIQRTQQEDSAVYLCASSLAAGGREQYFGPGTRLTVT.

This clone was seen ten or more times. The chain is built from TRBV6-5 and TRBJ2-1; 10 nucleotides align to TRBD1. With 8 bases clipped from V and 7 bases from J, the junction kept 8 bases outside the gene matches. The CDR3 runs to 14 residues. Germline V gene data show CDR1 as MNHEY and CDR2 as SVGAGI. CDR3 in amino acids: CASGQGQGWNEQFF. In nucleotides, the CDR3 is TGTGCCAGCGGACAGGGACAGGGGTGGAATGAGCAGTTCTTC.

The rearrangement uses TRBV30 and TRBJ1-3; maybe TRBD1 (5 bases). The V and J ends lost 1 base and 7 bases respectively, with 5 bases between them. The CDR3 runs to 11 residues. CDR1 is GTSNPN, CDR2 SVGIG, per germline (reference sequence). CDR3 residues: CAWSAGNTIYF. Written as DNA, the CDR3 is TGTGCCTGGAGTGCAGGGAACACCATATATTTT. Variable domain in full (rest from reference TRBV30 and TRBJ1-3): SQTIHQWPATLVQPVGSPLSLECTVEGTSNPNLYWYRQAAGRGLQLLFYSVGIGQISSEVPQNLSASRPQDRQFILSSKKLLLSDSGFYLCAWSAGNTIYFGEGSWLTVV.

This clone appeared once. V is TRBV10-3 and J is TRBJ2-7; D remains ambiguous. CDR3 length: 17 amino acids. Germline lookup yields CDR1 ENHRY and CDR2 SYGVKD. Trimming removed 0 bases at V and 2 bases at J, with 17 bases between. The CDR3 DNA is TGTGCCATCAGTGAGTCGATTCAAACAGTTCGTCCCTACGAGCAGTACTTC. It translates to CAISESIQTVRPYEQYF.

This rearrangement joins TRBV4-3 to TRBJ1-5; D is possibly TRBD1 (5 bases). In germline, CDR1 is LGHNA, CDR2 YSLEER. Deletions cut 3 bases from V and 1 base from J, with 13 bases between. The CDR3 is 16 residues long. The CDR3 DNA follows: TGCGCCAGCAGCCAGGGGCGATTCGGGAGCAATCAGCCCCAGCATTTT. Its translation is CASSQGRFGSNQPQHF.